This paragraph reports one T cell receptor beta chain. These data are taken from a study of identifying expanded T cells in peripheral blood. Measured with immunoSEQ multiplex PCR; TCRdb has only the in-frame clones, and not every one. Among about 85,000 clones, about 91% were seen once, and the ten largest hold approximately 2.6%. The sequenced sample was blood. The source of this sequence is a person between 18 and 75 years old in good health.

CDR3 DNA: TGTGCCAGCTCTGCAGACCGACTCTACGAGCAGTACTTC. It translates to CASSADRLYEQYF. The rearrangement joins TRBV18 to TRBJ2-7; D ambiguous. Trimming left V 6 bases short and J 3 bases short, with 12 bases between. Per the germline V gene, CDR1 is KGHSH and CDR2 is LQKENI. The CDR3 is 13 amino acids.